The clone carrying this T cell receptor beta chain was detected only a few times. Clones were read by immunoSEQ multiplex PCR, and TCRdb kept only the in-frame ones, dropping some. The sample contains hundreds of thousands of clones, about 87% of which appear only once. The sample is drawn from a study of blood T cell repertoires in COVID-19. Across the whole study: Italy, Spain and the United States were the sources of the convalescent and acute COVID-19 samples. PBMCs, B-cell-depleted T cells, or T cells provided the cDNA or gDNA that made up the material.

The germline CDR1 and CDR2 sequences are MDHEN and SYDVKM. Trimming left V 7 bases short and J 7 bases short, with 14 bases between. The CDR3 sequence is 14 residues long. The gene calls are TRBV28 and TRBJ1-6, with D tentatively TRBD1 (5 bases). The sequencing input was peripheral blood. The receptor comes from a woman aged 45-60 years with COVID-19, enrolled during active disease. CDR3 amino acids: CASIDSLENSPLHF. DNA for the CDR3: TGTGCCAGCATAGACAGCCTGGAGAATTCACCCCTCCACTTT.